Listed below are T cell receptor beta chains from one sample, sequenced in a study of blood T cell repertoires in COVID-19. Method: immunoSEQ multiplex PCR; TCRdb's copy keeps in-frame clones and lacks some. The sample lists 470,000 or so clones; 85% to 90% were seen once. The source material was peripheral blood. Receptor source: a woman in her 30s with acute or convalescent COVID-19. Both conserved end residues are part of each CDR3. Fields, in order: clone size, D gene, V gene, J gene, CDR3 DNA, CDR3 protein. The D gene is left open where the match is weak. Some rows have no size entry. The others give once, few or many, or a class for an expanded clone.

NA	NA	TRBV19	TRBJ1-1	TGTGCCAGTAGGTCGGGGAACACTGAAGCTTTCTTT	CASRSGNTEAFF
NA	NA	TRBV5-1	TRBJ1-5	TGCGCCAGCAGCTTGGCTGCGGATCAGCCCCAGCATTTT	CASSLAADQPQHF
NA	NA	TRBV2	TRBJ2-5	TGTGCCAGCAGTGTCGGACAGAAACAAGAGACCCAGTACTTC	CASSVGQKQETQYF
NA	TRBD1	TRBV9	TRBJ2-1	TGTGCCAGCAGCCCCCCTTCAGGACAGGAGTACAATGAGCAGTTCTTC	CASSPPSGQEYNEQFF
once	NA	TRBV29-1	TRBJ1-3	TGCAGCGTTGGAGCAGGGACTGGAAACACCATATATTTT	CSVGAGTGNTIYF
NA	NA	TRBV30	TRBJ1-2	TGTGCCTGGAGAAAATACCAAAGCCGGAGTAACTATGGCTACACCTTC	CAWRKYQSRSNYGYTF
NA	NA	TRBV9	TRBJ2-1	TGTGCCAGCAGCCGAACCCCCGAGGCTCTCAATGAGCAGTTCTTC	CASSRTPEALNEQFF
NA	TRBD2	TRBV7-9	TRBJ2-7	TGTGCCAGCAGCTTAGGGTCGCGGGAGACCTACGAGCAGTACTTC	CASSLGSRETYEQYF
NA	NA	TRBV7-8	TRBJ1-2	TGTGCCAGCAGCTTTCAATCTGGAGACTACACCTTC	CASSFQSGDYTF
NA	TRBD1	TRBV14	TRBJ1-6	TGTGCCAGCAGCCAAGATTCCGCAGGGGGCCCGAATTCACCCCTCCACTTT	CASSQDSAGGPNSPLHF
NA	NA	TRBV7-9	TRBJ1-3	TGTGCCAGCAGCTTATATGGAAACACCATATATTTT	CASSLYGNTIYF
NA	TRBD1	TRBV25-1	TRBJ1-6	TGTGCCAGCAGTGAAACAGGGGCCGGGGTATTTTCACCCCTCCACTTT	CASSETGAGVFSPLHF
once	NA	TRBV19	TRBJ1-2	TGTGCCAGTAGTATCCGGGGTAACTATGGCTACACCTTC	CASSIRGNYGYTF
NA	TRBD1	TRBV7-6	TRBJ1-3	TGTGCCAGCAGCTTATCGGACAGGGGGTCTGGAAACACCATATATTTT	CASSLSDRGSGNTIYF
NA	TRBD1	TRBV19	TRBJ2-2	TGTGCCAGTAGTATAAGACAGGGAAACACCGGGGAGCTGTTTTTT	CASSIRQGNTGELFF
NA	NA	TRBV2	TRBJ2-1	TGTGCCAGCAGTCCGGACTGGGGAGAGCAGTTCTTC	CASSPDWGEQFF
many	NA	TRBV2	TRBJ1-2	TGTGCCAGCAGAGTCAGGAGCTACACCTTC	CASRVRSYTF
NA	NA	TRBV18	TRBJ1-1	TGTGCCAGCTCACCCACAGGGTTGAACACTGAAGCTTTCTTT	CASSPTGLNTEAFF
NA	TRBD2	TRBV28	TRBJ2-2	TGTGCCAGCACCCCGGGGGGGGGATACACCGGGGAGCTGTTTTTT	CASTPGGGYTGELFF
once	NA	TRBV6-5	TRBJ2-3	TGTGCCAGCAGGGAGATTGGCACAGATACGCAGTATTTT	CASREIGTDTQYF
NA	NA	TRBV27	TRBJ2-1	TGTGCCAGCAGTTTAACCGGGGACATCGATGAGCAGTTCTTC	CASSLTGDIDEQFF
NA	NA	TRBV25-1	TRBJ1-5	TGTGCCAGCAGTGTAGGGGGGGATCAGCCCCAGCATTTT	CASSVGGDQPQHF
NA	TRBD2	TRBV5-1	TRBJ2-3	TGCGCCAGCAGCGGGGAGGGCGATGGCACAGATACGCAGTATTTT	CASSGEGDGTDTQYF
NA	NA	TRBV7-3	TRBJ2-1	TGTGCCAGCAGCTTATCCCGAGGTGGCTGGGATGAGCAGTTCTTC	CASSLSRGGWDEQFF
NA	NA	TRBV5-7	TRBJ1-1	TGTGCCAGCAGCTTTTACAGGGAGAACACTGAAGCTTTCTTT	CASSFYRENTEAFF
NA	TRBD2	TRBV27	TRBJ2-5	TGTGCCAGCAGTTCGATCCCACGGGGGGAAGAGACCCAGTACTTC	CASSSIPRGEETQYF
NA	TRBD2	TRBV6-2/TRBV6-3	TRBJ2-5	TGTGCCAGCAGTTACTTCTTTTCGGGACTAGCGGGGGATGAGACCCAGTACTTC	CASSYFFSGLAGDETQYF
NA	TRBD1	TRBV19	TRBJ1-1	TGTGCCAGTACCCCAGGGGGGTTGACTGAAGCTTTCTTT	CASTPGGLTEAFF
once	NA	TRBV30	TRBJ2-7	TGTGCCTGGAGTGTAGTCTCAGGGGCCGAGCAGTACTTC	CAWSVVSGAEQYF
NA	TRBD2	TRBV5-4	TRBJ2-1	TGTGCCAGCAGCTATATTAGCGGGGGAGAGTACAATGAGCAGTTCTTC	CASSYISGGEYNEQFF
NA	NA	TRBV15	TRBJ1-5	TGTGCCACCAGCAGAGACGGCAATCAGCCCCAGCATTTT	CATSRDGNQPQHF
NA	TRBD1	TRBV2	TRBJ1-6	TGTGCCAGCAGTAACAGGGGTACACCCCTCCACTTT	CASSNRGTPLHF
NA	TRBD2	TRBV4-1	TRBJ2-3	TGCGCCAGCAGCCAAATCGGGGTAGCGGGGGGTATTAGCACAGATACGCAGTATTTT	CASSQIGVAGGISTDTQYF
NA	TRBD2	TRBV6-5	TRBJ2-7	TGTGCCAGCAGTCCCAGCGGGGACTCCTACGAGCAGTACTTC	CASSPSGDSYEQYF
NA	NA	TRBV7-2	TRBJ2-3	TGTGCCAGCAGCGGCCTTCGCGGAGATACGCAGTATTTT	CASSGLRGDTQYF
NA	NA	TRBV4-2	TRBJ2-5	TGTGCCAGCAGCCAAGAGTTTAGGGGTTTAGAGACCCAGTACTTC	CASSQEFRGLETQYF
NA	NA	TRBV10-2	TRBJ2-2	TGCGCCAGCATTCGAGCAGGGGACACCGGGGAGCTGTTTTTT	CASIRAGDTGELFF
NA	NA	TRBV11-2	TRBJ1-1	TGTGCCAGCAGCCCTCTTAGTAGGGGAATGAACACTGAAGCTTTCTTT	CASSPLSRGMNTEAFF
NA	TRBD1	TRBV19	TRBJ1-5	TGTGCCAGTAGTCTAGGACAGGTTGGACAGCCCCAGCATTTT	CASSLGQVGQPQHF
NA	TRBD1	TRBV7-2	TRBJ2-2	TGTGCCAGCAGCACCGCGGACAGGGCAATGACCGGGGAGCTGTTTTTT	CASSTADRAMTGELFF
NA	TRBD1	TRBV7-7	TRBJ2-1	TGTGCCAGCAGCATAGGGGGCCCGAACAATGAGCAGTTCTTC	CASSIGGPNNEQFF
NA	NA	TRBV19	TRBJ2-5	TGTGCCAGTAGTCGCGGCGCGGGGACCCAGTACTTC	CASSRGAGTQYF
NA	NA	TRBV2	TRBJ1-6	TGTGCCAGCAGTCCTCAGGTGGGACCCCTCCACTTT	CASSPQVGPLHF
once	TRBD1	TRBV9	TRBJ2-2	TGTGCCAGCAGCGGAAGACAGGGTGTAACCGGGGAGCTGTTTTTT	CASSGRQGVTGELFF
NA	TRBD1	TRBV3-1/TRBV3-2	TRBJ2-7	TGTGCCAGCAGCCAGGGGACAGGGCTCCCCTCCTACGAGCAGTACTTC	CASSQGTGLPSYEQYF
NA	NA	TRBV2	TRBJ2-3	TGTGCCAGCAGTGATGAGACTAGGGTTACGCAGTATTTT	CASSDETRVTQYF
NA	NA	TRBV10-2	TRBJ2-3	TGCGCCAGCAGTGTTATTCAGGCAGATACGCAGTATTTT	CASSVIQADTQYF
NA	NA	TRBV19	TRBJ2-2	TGTGCCAGTAGTATAGTGTGGACTGTGAACACCGGGGAGCTGTTTTTT	CASSIVWTVNTGELFF
NA	TRBD1	TRBV24-1	TRBJ1-5	TGTGCCACCAGAGGCAGGGGGAATAATCAGCCCCAGCATTTT	CATRGRGNNQPQHF
NA	NA	TRBV19	TRBJ1-1	TGTGCCAGTAGTTTATCAGGGAACACTGAAGCTTTCTTT	CASSLSGNTEAFF
NA	TRBD2	TRBV4-1	TRBJ2-7	TGCGCCAGCAGCCAAGGAACTAGCGGGGGGAAATCCTACGAGCAGTACTTC	CASSQGTSGGKSYEQYF